The sequence of this TCR beta chain was determined in a study of T cell changes during pregnancy in multiple sclerosis. This table comes from immunoSEQ multiplex PCR, and its TCRdb copy is limited to in-frame clones, with some not included. The sample includes just over 65,000 clones, around 90% of them seen just once. CDR1 is SGHNT, CDR2 YYREEE, per germline (reference sequence). The CDR3 has 15 amino acids. V gave up 6 bases and J gave up 5 bases; unmatched junction bases: 13. The sequence came from a female donor with multiple sclerosis, enrolled in a pregnancy study. V gene TRBV5-4 combines with J gene TRBJ2-7; 8 positions match TRBD2. This specimen was peripheral blood, taken in the second trimester of pregnancy. CDR3 region: CASIPGGGGRDEQYF. CDR3 coding DNA: TGTGCCAGCATTCCGGGGGGCGGGGGGAGAGACGAGCAGTACTTC.